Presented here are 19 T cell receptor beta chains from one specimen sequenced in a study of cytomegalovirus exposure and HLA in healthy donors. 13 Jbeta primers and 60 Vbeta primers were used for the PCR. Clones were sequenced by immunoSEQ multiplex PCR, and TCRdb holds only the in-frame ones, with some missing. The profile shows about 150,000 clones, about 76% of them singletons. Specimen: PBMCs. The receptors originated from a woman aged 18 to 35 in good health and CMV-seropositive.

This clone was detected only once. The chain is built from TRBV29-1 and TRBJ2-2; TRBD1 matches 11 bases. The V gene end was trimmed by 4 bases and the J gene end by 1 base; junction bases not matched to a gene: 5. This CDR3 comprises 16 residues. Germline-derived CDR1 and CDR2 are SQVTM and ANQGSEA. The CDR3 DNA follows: TGCAGCGTTGGGGGACAGGGGGGCGTGAACACCGGGGAGCTGTTTTTT. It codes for CSVGGQGGVNTGELFF.

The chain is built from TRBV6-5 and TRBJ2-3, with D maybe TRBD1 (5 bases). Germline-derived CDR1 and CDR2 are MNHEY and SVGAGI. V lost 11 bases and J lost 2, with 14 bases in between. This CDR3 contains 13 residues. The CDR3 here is CAVKPGLTDTQYF. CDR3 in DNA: TGTGCCGTCAAACCAGGGCTCACAGATACGCAGTATTTT.

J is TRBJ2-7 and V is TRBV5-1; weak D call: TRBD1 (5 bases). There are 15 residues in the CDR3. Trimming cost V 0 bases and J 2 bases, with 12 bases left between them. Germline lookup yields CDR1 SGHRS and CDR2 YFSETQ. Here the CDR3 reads CASSLGGTAAYEQYF. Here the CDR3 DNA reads TGCGCCAGCAGCTTGGGGGGCACCGCAGCCTACGAGCAGTACTTC.

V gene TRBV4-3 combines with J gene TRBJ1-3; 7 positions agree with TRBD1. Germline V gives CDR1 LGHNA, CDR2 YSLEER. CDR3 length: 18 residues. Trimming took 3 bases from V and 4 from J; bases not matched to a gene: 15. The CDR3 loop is CASSHSPLTGVKGNTIYF. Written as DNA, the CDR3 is TGCGCCAGCAGCCATAGCCCCCTCACAGGGGTTAAAGGAAACACCATATATTTT.

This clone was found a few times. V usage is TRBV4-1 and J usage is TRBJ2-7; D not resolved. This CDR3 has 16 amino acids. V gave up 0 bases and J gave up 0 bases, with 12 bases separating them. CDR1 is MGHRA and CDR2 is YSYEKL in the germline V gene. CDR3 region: CASSQEPVDSSYEQYF. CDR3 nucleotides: TGCGCCAGCAGCCAAGAGCCGGTCGATAGCTCCTACGAGCAGTACTTC.

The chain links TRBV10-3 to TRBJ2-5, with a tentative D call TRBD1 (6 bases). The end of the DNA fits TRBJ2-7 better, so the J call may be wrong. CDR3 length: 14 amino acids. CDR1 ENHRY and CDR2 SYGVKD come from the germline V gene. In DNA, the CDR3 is TGTGCCATCAGTGAGGCAGGGGCGGGCTACGAGCAGTACTTC. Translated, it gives CAISEAGAGYEQYF.

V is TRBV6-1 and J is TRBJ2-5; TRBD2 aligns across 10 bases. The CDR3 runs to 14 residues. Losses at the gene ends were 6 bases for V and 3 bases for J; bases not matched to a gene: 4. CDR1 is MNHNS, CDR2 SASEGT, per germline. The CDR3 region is CASRLAGGKETQYF. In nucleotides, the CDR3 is TGTGCCAGCAGATTAGCGGGGGGAAAAGAGACCCAGTACTTC.

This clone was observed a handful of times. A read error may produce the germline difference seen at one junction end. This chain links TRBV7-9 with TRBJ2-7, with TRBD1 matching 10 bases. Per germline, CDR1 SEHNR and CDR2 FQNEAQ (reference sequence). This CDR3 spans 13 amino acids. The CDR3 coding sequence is TGTGCCAGCAGCTTTGACAGGGGGCTTACTTTGGACTTC. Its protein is CASSFDRGLTLDF.

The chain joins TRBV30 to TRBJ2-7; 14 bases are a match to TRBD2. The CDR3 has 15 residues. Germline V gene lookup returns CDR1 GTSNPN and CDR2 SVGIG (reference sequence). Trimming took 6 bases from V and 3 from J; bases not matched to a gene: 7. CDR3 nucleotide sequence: TGTGCCTGTGAAACCGGGACTAGCGGGGGCTACGAGCAGTACTTC. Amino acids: CACETGTSGGYEQYF.

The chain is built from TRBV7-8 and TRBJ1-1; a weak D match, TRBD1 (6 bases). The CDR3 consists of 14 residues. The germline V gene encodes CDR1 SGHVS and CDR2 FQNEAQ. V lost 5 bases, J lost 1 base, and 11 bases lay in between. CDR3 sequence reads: CASSLRGQNTEAFF. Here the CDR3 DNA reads TGTGCCAGCAGCCTCAGGGGACAGAACACTGAAGCTTTCTTT.

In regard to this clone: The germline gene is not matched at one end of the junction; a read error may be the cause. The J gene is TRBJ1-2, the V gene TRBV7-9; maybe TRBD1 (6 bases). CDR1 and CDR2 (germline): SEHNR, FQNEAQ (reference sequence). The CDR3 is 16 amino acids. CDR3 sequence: CSSSWDTSPANYGYTF. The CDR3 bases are TGTTCCAGCAGCTGGGACACCTCCCCAGCTAACTATGGCTACACCTTC.

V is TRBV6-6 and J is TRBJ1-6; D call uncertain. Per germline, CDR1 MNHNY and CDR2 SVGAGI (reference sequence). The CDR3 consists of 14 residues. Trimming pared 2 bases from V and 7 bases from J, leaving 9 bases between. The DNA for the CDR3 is TGTGCCAGCAGTTACCAGAACCTCAATTCACCCCTCCACTTT. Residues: CASSYQNLNSPLHF.

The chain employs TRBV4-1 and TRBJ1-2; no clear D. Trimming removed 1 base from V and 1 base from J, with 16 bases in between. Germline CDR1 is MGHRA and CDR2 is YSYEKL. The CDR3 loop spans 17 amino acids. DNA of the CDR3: TGCGCCAGCAGCCAAGGTCATTTTCGGGTAATTAACTATGGCTACACCTTC. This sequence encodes CASSQGHFRVINYGYTF.

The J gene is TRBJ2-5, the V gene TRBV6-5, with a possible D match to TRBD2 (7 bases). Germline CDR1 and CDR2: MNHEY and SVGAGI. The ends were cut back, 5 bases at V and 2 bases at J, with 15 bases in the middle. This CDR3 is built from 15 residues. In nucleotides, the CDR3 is TGTGCCAGCAGTCCTGGGGGGGCTGGACAAGAGACCCAGTACTTC. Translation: CASSPGGAGQETQYF.

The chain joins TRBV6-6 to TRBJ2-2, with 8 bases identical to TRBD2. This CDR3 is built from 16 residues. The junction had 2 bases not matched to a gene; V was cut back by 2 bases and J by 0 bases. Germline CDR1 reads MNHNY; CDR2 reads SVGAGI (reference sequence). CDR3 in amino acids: CASSYRGGPNTGELFF. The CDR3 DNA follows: TGTGCCAGCAGTTACCGCGGGGGGCCGAACACCGGGGAGCTGTTTTTT.

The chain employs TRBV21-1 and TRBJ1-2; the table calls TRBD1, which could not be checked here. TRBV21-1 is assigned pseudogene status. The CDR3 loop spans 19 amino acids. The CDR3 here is CASSPPKQGGEVPLYGYTF. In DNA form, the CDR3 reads TGTGCCAGCAGCCCCCCTAAACAGGGGGGCGAGGTCCCCCTCTATGGCTACACCTTC.

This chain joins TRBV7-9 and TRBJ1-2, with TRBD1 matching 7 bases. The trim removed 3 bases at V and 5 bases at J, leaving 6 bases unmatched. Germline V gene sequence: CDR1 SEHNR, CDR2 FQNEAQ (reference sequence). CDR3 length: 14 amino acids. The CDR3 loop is CASSFGTALYGYTF. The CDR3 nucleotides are TGTGCCAGCAGCTTTGGGACAGCTCTTTATGGCTACACCTTC.

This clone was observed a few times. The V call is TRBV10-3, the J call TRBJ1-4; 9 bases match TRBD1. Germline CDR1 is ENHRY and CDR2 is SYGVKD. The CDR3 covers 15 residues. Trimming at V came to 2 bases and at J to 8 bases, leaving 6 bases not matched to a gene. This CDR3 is CAISEPTGTGEKLFF. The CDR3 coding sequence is TGTGCCATCAGTGAGCCGACAGGGACAGGGGAAAAACTGTTTTTT.

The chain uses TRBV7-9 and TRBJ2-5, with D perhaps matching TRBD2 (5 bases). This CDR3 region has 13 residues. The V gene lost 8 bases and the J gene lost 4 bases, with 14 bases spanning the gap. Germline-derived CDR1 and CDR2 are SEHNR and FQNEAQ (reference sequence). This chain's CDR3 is CASRYAGIETQYF. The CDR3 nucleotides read TGTGCCAGCCGATATGCGGGTATAGAGACCCAGTACTTC. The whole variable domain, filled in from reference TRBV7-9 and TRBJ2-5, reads DTGVSQNPRHKITKRGQNVTFRCDPISEHNRLYWYRQTLGQGPEFLTYFQNEAQLEKSRLLSDRFSAERPKGSFSTLEIQRTEQGDSAMYLCASRYAGIETQYFGPGTRLLVL.